Below are 15 T cell receptor beta chains sequenced from a single sample in a study of post-analysis software for immune sequencing data (dated by TCRdb to between 2014 and 2017). Results and caveats for the whole study, not just this receptor: Significantly higher frequencies in patients than in controls were found for five TRBV segments, including TRBV5-6, TRBV5-1 and TRBV20-1.

Antigens of these TCRs are unknown. Receptors were amplified or captured by PCR. Instrument on record: Illumina HiSeq 2500. To reduce PCR and sequencing biases, unique molecular identifiers were incorporated into the TCR beta cDNA libraries. The public reads were quality trimmed at Q25 with fastp and then assembled into clones with MiXCR by TCRdb, keeping productive beta chains. Entries are consolidated by CDR3 protein sequence, retaining the most common genes and DNA. For this sample there are 250,000 to 300,000 distinct CDR3 sequences; about 38% appear just once. The ten largest account for under 5% of the sample. Material for sequencing was blood. The origin of the receptors is a girl between 10 and 17 years old with multiple sclerosis.

This clonotype was counted many times. The rearrangement links TRBV5-1 to TRBJ1-2; unclear D gene. The CDR3 is 13 residues long. The V gene lost 0 bases and the J gene lost 4 bases, with 7 bases spanning the gap. CDR1 is SGHRS and CDR2 is YFSETQ in the germline V gene. The CDR3 nucleotides are TGCGCCAGCAGCTTGGACAGAAGCTATGGCTACACCTTC. Translated: CASSLDRSYGYTF.

Only a few counts were recorded for this clonotype. This chain links TRBV7-9 with TRBJ1-1; D gene uncertain. CDR1 is SEHNR and CDR2 is FQNEAQ in the germline V gene (reference sequence). CDR3 length: 14 amino acids. Deletions cut 7 bases from V and 8 bases from J, with 20 bases between. In nucleotides, the CDR3 is TGTGCCAGCACCCCCCAAGGCGGAGAGTCAGAAGCTTTCTTT. Its translation is CASTPQGGESEAFF.

The sample holds a few counts of this clonotype. V gene TRBV7-9 combines with J gene TRBJ1-1, with 7 bases lining up with TRBD1. The CDR3 is 15 residues long. Germline loops: CDR1 SEHNR, CDR2 FQNEAQ (reference sequence). Trimming took 7 bases from V and 1 from J; bases not matched to a gene: 9. The CDR3 DNA sequence: TGTGCCAGCACCTCCGGACAGGCTTGGAACACTGAAGCTTTCTTT. It is translated as CASTSGQAWNTEAFF.

Regarding this clonotype: The junction departs from the called germline gene at one end, perhaps through a read error. The gene calls are TRBV5-1 and TRBJ2-1, with D possibly TRBD2 on 6 matching bases. The germline gives CDR1 SGHRS, CDR2 YFSETQ. CDR3 length: 14 residues. The CDR3, as DNA: TGCGCCAGCAATCGCGGGGTCTCCTACAGTGAGCAGTTCTTC. This gives the protein CASNRGVSYSEQFF.

J is TRBJ2-3 and V is TRBV10-3; D tentatively fits TRBD1 or TRBD2 (6 bases each). The CDR3 is 16 residues long. V shed 6 bases and J shed 1 base, with 17 bases lying between them. Per germline, CDR1 ENHRY and CDR2 SYGVKD. The CDR3, as DNA: TGTGCCATCAGCTTCGACAGGCCGGGGGGCACAGATACGCAGTATTTT. It translates to CAISFDRPGGTDTQYF.

V gene TRBV12-3 or TRBV12-4 combines with J gene TRBJ2-3; 9 bases match TRBD2. Germline trimming cut 5 bases from V and 9 bases from J; bases unmatched to any gene: 15. CDR3 length equals 16 residues. CDR3: CASSPQLAGLGMTQYF. In DNA, the CDR3 is TGTGCCAGCAGTCCCCAACTAGCGGGCCTGGGGATGACGCAGTATTTT.

This clonotype showed up many times. V is TRBV28 and J is TRBJ1-2, with D perhaps TRBD1 (5 bases). Looked up from germline, CDR1 is MDHEN and CDR2 is SYDVKM. The CDR3 extends over 15 amino acids. Trimming took off 2 bases at V and 1 base at J, with 11 bases between the two ends. The CDR3 nucleotides read TGTGCCAGCAGTTTACGCAGGGCAAGTAACTATGGCTACACCTTC. Translating gives CASSLRRASNYGYTF.

This clonotype was observed at least ten times. The chain employs TRBV4-1 and TRBJ1-6; tentative D call: TRBD1 (5 bases). Trimming removed 4 bases from V and 0 bases from J, with 16 bases in between. Germline values: CDR1 MGHRA, CDR2 YSYEKL. This CDR3 comprises 18 residues. CDR3 amino acids: CASSPPRGRSSYNSPLHF. In DNA form, the CDR3 reads TGCGCCAGCAGCCCACCAAGGGGCCGGAGCTCCTATAATTCACCCCTCCACTTT.

About this clonotype: Given the absence of the conserved phenylalanine or tryptophan at the CDR3 end, a read error is likely. No DNA is shown, since the ends of the CDR3 on it are uncertain; the CDR3 is the one TCRdb lists. CDR3 protein: CASSPGTATMSSSS. The rearrangement links TRBV4-1 to TRBJ2-1; the D call of TRBD1 is as the table states it, not checked on the DNA. The CDR3 region is 14 residues in length, termini included. The germline V gene has CDR1 MGHRA and CDR2 YSYEKL.

This sequence joins TRBV4-1 and TRBJ2-3, with TRBD2 matching over 7 bases. V shed 0 bases, J shed 2 bases, and the junction held 2 bases outside the gene matches. CDR1 is MGHRA, CDR2 YSYEKL, per germline. This CDR3 is built from 15 residues. The CDR3 spells CASSQDRDYTDTQYF. CDR3 nucleotides: TGCGCCAGCAGCCAAGATCGGGACTACACAGATACGCAGTATTTT.

This clonotype was observed a few times. The chain has TRBV5-1 and TRBJ2-5; TRBD2 matches 9 bases. This CDR3 has 15 amino acids. CDR1 and CDR2 (germline): SGHRS, YFSETQ. V dropped 5 bases and J dropped 0; count of bases not matched to a gene: 5. DNA of the CDR3: TGCGCCAGCAGGTGGGGACTAGCAGACCAAGAGACCCAGTACTTC. It translates to CASRWGLADQETQYF.

This clonotype came up many times. V and J are TRBV29-1 and TRBJ2-3; 8 nucleotides match TRBD1. The length of the CDR3 is 15 residues. The V segment lost 7 bases and the J segment 2 bases; nucleotides outside the gene matches: 11. The V gene's germline CDR1 is SQVTM and CDR2 ANQGSEA. The CDR3 reads CSASEAGGITDTQYF. CDR3 nucleotide sequence: TGCAGCGCTTCCGAGGCAGGGGGCATCACAGATACGCAGTATTTT.

Concerning this clonotype: It may be a read error: a sequence one base away is much more abundant. The J gene is TRBJ2-7, the V gene TRBV20-1; D unclear. CDR1 is DFQATT, CDR2 SNEGSKA, per germline (reference sequence). The CDR3 spans 11 residues. The CDR3 DNA is TGCAGTGCCCCGAGCCGAGAGACCCAGGACTTC. Protein sequence: CSAPSRETQDF.

Concerning this clonotype itself: With a much larger clone just one base away, this may be a read error. The V gene is TRBV12-3 or TRBV12-4, the J gene TRBJ1-1; no reliable D call. With 5 bases removed from V and 6 bases from J, the gap between germline ends came to 22 bases. CDR3 length: 16 amino acids. For the CDR3, the DNA is TGTGCCAGCAGTGCCCCGGGCCCCGGAGGATTCCCTGAAGCTTTCTTT. Protein sequence: CASSAPGPGGFPEAFF.

The rearrangement links TRBV20-1 to TRBJ2-7, with 7 bases identical to TRBD1. This CDR3 comprises 14 residues. Germline-derived CDR1 and CDR2 are DFQATT and SNEGSKA (reference sequence). V gave up 6 bases and J gave up 7 bases; unmatched junction bases: 15. The CDR3 coding sequence is TGCAGTGCCCAGGGGGTAGGCTCCTACAATGAGCAGTACTTC. It codes for CSAQGVGSYNEQYF.